The 19 T cell receptor beta chains below were found in one sample sequenced in a study of tumor and adjacent non-tumor tissue in lung cancer. This sample's RNA came from whole unsorted tissue. TCRbeta libraries were built with three rounds of nested PCR, modified from ARM-PCR. TCRdb fed the multiplex PCR reads into MiXCR, producing one record per CDR3 protein. Among around 200,000 distinct CDR3 sequences listed, less than 80% were seen once. The specimen sequenced was lung tumor tissue. The receptors here all came from a man aged 55 to 70 with non-small cell lung cancer.

This chain links TRBV12-3 or TRBV12-4 with TRBJ2-5; a possible D gene is TRBD2 (7 bases). V shed 7 bases and J shed 5 bases, with 17 bases lying between them. CDR3 length: 14 residues. The CDR3 sequence: CASILGGPGETQYF. Here the CDR3 DNA reads TGTGCCAGCATCTTGGGGGGGCCAGGGGAGACCCAGTACTTC.

The chain is built from TRBV28 and TRBJ2-7; D unclear. V was shortened by 10 bases and J by 5 bases, with 12 bases between the two germline ends. CDR1 and CDR2 from the germline V gene are MDHEN and SYDVKM. There are 11 residues in the CDR3. CDR3 DNA: TGTGCCACCACCGTGGGCAACGAGCAGTACTTC. Encoded protein: CATTVGNEQYF.

On this clonotype itself: One base away lies a much larger clone, so this may be a sequencing read error. The chain recombines TRBV10-2 with TRBJ2-5; 7 bases align to TRBD1. Germline CDR1 is WSHSY and CDR2 is SAAADI. The CDR3 is 14 residues long. The CDR3 here is CVSKGAWGRETQYF. Here the CDR3 DNA reads TGCGTCAGCAAGGGGGCATGGGGTAGAGAGACCCAGTACTTC.

V and J are TRBV20-1 and TRBJ2-1, with 7 bases lining up with TRBD2. CDR3 length: 13 amino acids. Germline V lookup: CDR1 DFQATT, CDR2 SNEGSKA (reference sequence). The CDR3 region has the DNA TGCAGACTCAGCGGGGATGCCTACAATGAGCAGTTCTTC. It translates to CRLSGDAYNEQFF.

Worth noting for this clonotype: Because it lacks the conserved phenylalanine or tryptophan at the end, this CDR3 is likely a read error. The J gene is TRBJ2-3, the V gene TRBV5-4; 11 bases are a match to TRBD2. Germline V gene sequence: CDR1 SGHNT, CDR2 YYREEE (reference sequence). This CDR3 spans 17 amino acids. V was clipped by 1 base and J by 2 bases; unmatched bases: 6. In DNA, the CDR3 is TGTGCCAGCAGCTTGTCTAGCGGGGGGTTCAACACAGATACGCAGTATTAT. Its translation is CASSLSSGGFNTDTQYY.

This clonotype showed up just once. The chain recombines TRBV19 with TRBJ2-6, with a tentative D call TRBD1 (5 bases). Germline values: CDR1 LNHDA, CDR2 SQIVND (reference sequence). Trimming took off 0 bases at V and 2 bases at J, with 8 bases between the two ends. The CDR3 has 16 amino acids. The CDR3: CASSIEGPAGANVLTF. The CDR3 DNA is TGTGCCAGTAGTATAGAGGGGCCAGCTGGGGCCAACGTCCTGACTTTC.

Regarding this clonotype: One base away lies a much larger clone, so this may be a sequencing read error. The chain uses TRBV20-1 and TRBJ2-3, with a tentative D call TRBD1 (6 bases). The germline V gene encodes CDR1 DFQATT and CDR2 SNEGSKA (reference sequence). This CDR3 region has 16 residues. CDR3 sequence reads: CSAANPQGRVTDTHYF. CDR3 DNA sequence: TGCAGTGCAGCTAACCCACAGGGTAGAGTAACAGATACGCACTATTTT.

The sample holds many counts of this clonotype. V gene TRBV20-1 combines with J gene TRBJ1-2; D is uncertain. CDR1 is DFQATT and CDR2 is SNEGSKA in the germline V gene (reference sequence). The CDR3 contains 13 residues. V lost 6 bases, J lost 1 base, and 12 bases lay in between. CDR3 nucleotides: TGCAGTGCCGAGAGGGCCGATAACTATGGCTACACCTTC. This sequence encodes CSAERADNYGYTF.

This clonotype is a singleton in its sample. Given a much more abundant clone one base away, this may be a read error. The chain is built from TRBV4-3 and TRBJ2-3; D might be TRBD2 (5 bases). This CDR3 is built from 14 residues. CDR1 and CDR2 from the germline V gene are LGHNA and YSLEER. Trimming removed 3 bases from V and 2 bases from J, with 9 bases in between. DNA for the CDR3: TGCGCCAGCAGCCACGGAGGCCCCACAGATACGCAGTATTTT. Its translation: CASSHGGPTDTQYF.

The chain is built from TRBV6-6 and TRBJ2-2; possible D gene TRBD2, 6 bases. The CDR3 consists of 14 residues. Germline V gene sequence: CDR1 MNHNY, CDR2 SVGAGI (reference sequence). With 8 bases removed from V and 14 bases from J, the gap between germline ends came to 24 bases. CDR3 in amino acids: CASDRWGEAGGLFF. CDR3 DNA: TGTGCCAGCGACAGATGGGGGGAGGCAGGAGGACTGTTTTTT.

Worth noting for this clonotype: This may be a read error: a much more frequent sequence differs by one nucleotide. The gene calls are TRBV20-1 and TRBJ1-6; D unclear. V was clipped by 0 bases and J by 1 base, with 10 bases between them. The CDR3 totals 16 residues. The germline V gene encodes CDR1 DFQATT and CDR2 SNEGSKA (reference sequence). The CDR3 loop reads CSARDGERSYNSPLHF. The DNA of the CDR3 is TGCAGTGCTAGAGATGGGGAGAGGTCCTATAATTCACCCCTCCACTTT.

This clonotype appeared many times. The rearrangement joins TRBV6-2 or TRBV6-3 to TRBJ2-1, with a weak D call TRBD1 (6 bases). V was shortened by 8 bases and J by 8 bases, with 13 bases between the two germline ends. This CDR3 contains 12 residues. The germline CDR1 and CDR2 sequences are MNHEY and SVGEGT. As DNA, the CDR3 is TGTGCCAGCGCAGGGGTGATAGATGAGCAGTTCTTC. This sequence encodes CASAGVIDEQFF.

As regards this clonotype: With a much larger clone just one base away, this may be a read error. The chain carries TRBV6-5 and TRBJ1-2; unclear D gene. Trimming took 2 bases from V and 4 from J, leaving 8 bases between them. Germline V gene lookup returns CDR1 MNHEY and CDR2 SVGAGI. The CDR3 is 13 residues long. In nucleotides, the CDR3 is TGTGCCAGCAGTTACGGCCGGATCTATGGCTACACCTTC. Protein sequence: CASSYGRIYGYTF.

About this clonotype: A read error may be the cause here, since a much bigger clone is one base away. The CDR3 loop reads CSVEQFTDTQYF. The CDR3 nucleotides read TGCAGCGTAGAGCAATTCACAGATACGCAGTATTTT. The chain carries TRBV29-1 and TRBJ2-3; D is unresolved. V lost 6 bases to trimming and J lost 2 bases, with 9 bases between them. This CDR3 has 12 amino acids. Germline loops: CDR1 SQVTM, CDR2 ANQGSEA.

The chain has TRBV9 and TRBJ2-5, with a tentative D call TRBD2 (5 bases). The CDR3 is made up of 15 amino acids. Germline V lookup: CDR1 SGDLS, CDR2 YYNGEE. V lost 0 bases and J 2 bases, leaving 11 bases between the germline ends. The CDR3 DNA is TGTGCCAGCAGCGTAGTTCATCGGGGTCAAGAGACCCAGTACTTC. Residues: CASSVVHRGQETQYF.

The chain has TRBV11-3 and TRBJ2-1; 11 bases are shared with TRBD2. Germline-derived CDR1 and CDR2 are SGHNT and YENEEA. The trim removed 5 bases at V and 7 bases at J, leaving 10 bases unmatched. The CDR3 contains 16 residues. CDR3 nucleotides: TGTGCCAGCAGCCGTAGCGGGAGGGCAGGCAGGAATGAGCAGTTCTTC. Its protein is CASSRSGRAGRNEQFF.

The genes are TRBV19 and TRBJ2-1; 9 bases align to TRBD2. Trimming removed 3 bases from V and 1 base from J; junction bases left unmatched: 16. Germline V gene lookup returns CDR1 LNHDA and CDR2 SQIVND (reference sequence). This CDR3 spans 20 amino acids. DNA for the CDR3: TGTGCCAGTAGTATGCCCCGGGGGGGTAGCGGGAGAAGGTCCTACAATGAGCAGTTCTTC. Its translation: CASSMPRGGSGRRSYNEQFF.

A word on this clonotype: A read error may be the cause here, since a much bigger clone is one base away. J is TRBJ1-6 and V is TRBV6-5; a weak D match, TRBD1 (6 bases). This CDR3 is built from 14 residues. Germline loops: CDR1 MNHEY, CDR2 SVGAGI. CDR3 in amino acids: CASRPHGGASPPHF. The CDR3 DNA follows: TGTGCCAGCAGGCCCCATGGGGGGGCATCACCCCCCCACTTT.

Comments on this clonotype: It may be a read error: a sequence one base away is much more abundant. The J gene is TRBJ1-6, the V gene TRBV12-3 or TRBV12-4; D is possibly TRBD1 (5 bases). This CDR3 is 16 amino acids long. V lost 10 bases and J 7 bases, leaving 23 bases between the germline ends. The CDR3, as DNA: TGTGCCATCAGCCCCTCGGGTCGGGGGGGAAATTCACCCCTCCACTTT. As protein: CAISPSGRGGNSPLHF.